This T cell receptor (beta chain) emerged from a study of blood T cell repertoires in COVID-19. Libraries were prepared by immunoSEQ multiplex PCR; TCRdb keeps only in-frame clonotypes and omits some of them. The data show around 380,000 clones, more than 75% seen once. There are a few counts of this clone. This receptor was taken from a man aged 25-45 years who had recovered from COVID-19. Sequenced sample: PBMCs or T cells enriched from blood (not recorded which).

CDR3 protein: CASSRQGTGNSYEQYF. In DNA form, the CDR3 reads TGTGCCAGCAGTCGGCAAGGGACAGGGAACTCCTACGAGCAGTACTTC. This chain uses TRBV9 with TRBJ2-7; 9 nucleotides align to TRBD1. The V segment lost 5 bases and the J segment 0 bases; nucleotides outside the gene matches: 9. The CDR3 consists of 16 residues. CDR1 and CDR2 from the germline V gene are SGDLS and YYNGEE.